This T cell receptor (beta chain) was observed in a study of blood T cell repertoires in COVID-19 (dated by TCRdb to between 2020 and 2021). Study-level background: Samples covering the acute and convalescent phases of COVID-19 were provided by collaborators in the United States, Italy and Spain. The prospective study material was composed of cDNA or gDNA derived from T cells, B-cell-depleted T cells, or PBMCs. The dataset comprised deeply sampled blood TCRbeta repertoires from subjects exposed to, actively infected with, or recovered from COVID-19. The repertoires were released in a freely available public database intended as a resource for research on the immune response to SARS-CoV-2. Samples were obtained from the ongoing ImmuneRACE study (first 160 participants) and from over 1,000 subjects provided by 6 global collaborators. The sample metadata nearly always contained a de-identified subject ID, COVID-19 status, age in years and sex. Where available, HLA class I and class II types were obtained from metadata supplied by the sample provider rather than from assay-based typing.

TCRbeta CDR3 regions were amplified from genomic DNA using the immunoSEQ Assay, a bias-controlled multiplex PCR. The source study handled its data this way. The number of nucleated cells in each sample was estimated by amplification of reference gene primers within the assay. To quantify the absolute abundance of each unique TCRbeta CDR3 rearrangement, sequence reads were collapsed and filtered. For each sample, productive Simpson clonality was calculated as the square root of Simpson's diversity index over productive rearrangements. Here the immuneACCESS table is served through TCRdb, limited to in-frame sequences with V and J called. Missing clones are a known gap in these copies; in checked studies unresolved V genes cover under half, and the rest lacks a known reason. The D gene and trimming were derived from the DNA, and the V and J assignments and clone size from that table. This sample is represented by more than 250,000 clones; about 85% of them were singletons. About 3.6% of the sample lies in the top ten.

Whole blood was collected in K2EDTA tubes by collaborating institutions according to the institutions' own protocols. For TCRbeta analysis, collaborators shipped samples as frozen whole blood, isolated PBMCs, or DNA extracted from either of those sample types. As to this clone: Its antigen is currently not known. Per-nucleotide qualities are absent, and no much larger clonotype sits a single base away.

Points the paper makes about the study in general: How much clinical and demographic metadata was included differed by source and by participant, and the metadata was provided uncurated.

From cysteine to phenylalanine, the CDR3 is 16 amino acids long. The read is trimmed to its CDR3 DNA, 48 bases read in frame from base 1. Unmatched junction bases come to 1, with V trimmed by 2 bases and J by 1 base. Sequences KGHSH (CDR1) and LQKENI (CDR2) are obtained from the germline V gene. The V and J genes are TRBV18 and TRBJ2-1, and TRBD2 matches 11 of the central bases. The sequenced sample was peripheral blood. The receptor was derived from a man aged 18 to 35 with active or convalescent COVID-19. The nucleotides are TGTGCCAGCTCACCAACTAGCGGGAGTTCCTACAATGAGCAGTTCTTC. Translation gives CASSPTSGSSYNEQFF. Extended through the reference TRBV18 and TRBJ2-1 proteins, this CDR3 yields the full variable domain: NAGVMQNPRHLVRRRGQEARLRCSPMKGHSHVYWYRQLPEEGLKFMVYLQKENIIDESGMPKERFSAEFPKEGPSILRIQQVVRGDSAAYFCASSPTSGSSYNEQFFGPGTRLTVL.